A single sample is the source of the 24 T cell receptor beta chains below, sequenced in a study of shared clonotypes between healthy human individuals. Using immunoSEQ multiplex PCR, the repertoire was profiled, and TCRdb retains in-frame clones only, with some absent. Seen here are more than 2 million clones, roughly 94% observed once, and the top ten hold 0.13%. The sequencing input was naive CD4+ T cells sorted from blood. The subset denotes: CD45RA+ positively selected. Receptors were obtained from a man aged 18 to 30 in good health.

The J gene is TRBJ1-5, the V gene TRBV18; no definite D call. The CDR3 length is 17 residues. The V gene lost 0 bases and the J gene lost 2 bases, with 14 bases spanning the gap. CDR1 KGHSH and CDR2 LQKENI come from the germline V gene. The CDR3 nucleotides are TGTGCCAGCTCACCACCGAACTCGCCACCGGGCAATCAGCCCCAGCATTTT. Amino acid sequence: CASSPPNSPPGNQPQHF.

The genes are TRBV2 and TRBJ2-1; D is unresolved. CDR1 is SNHLY, CDR2 FYNNEI, per germline. The CDR3 has 15 amino acids. Between the trimmed V and J ends, which lost 6 bases and 0 bases, there was a span of 12 bases. This CDR3 is CASRDLESSYNEQFF. For the CDR3, the DNA is TGTGCCAGCAGGGACCTAGAGAGCTCCTACAATGAGCAGTTCTTC.

The rearrangement uses TRBV18 and TRBJ2-3; 9 bases map to TRBD2. CDR1 and CDR2 (germline): KGHSH, LQKENI. This CDR3 is built from 16 residues. The J segment lost 2 bases and the V segment lost 3 bases, leaving 6 bases of the junction unmatched. DNA of the CDR3: TGTGCCAGCTCACCCGTTGCGGGGGGGATCACAGATACGCAGTATTTT. Residues: CASSPVAGGITDTQYF.

This clone was detected once. The rearrangement uses TRBV10-3 and TRBJ2-2, with D perhaps TRBD2 (6 bases). The V gene's germline CDR1 is ENHRY and CDR2 SYGVKD. CDR3 length equals 14 residues. V dropped 6 bases and J dropped 3 bases, with 11 bases sitting between them. CDR3 nucleotide sequence: TGTGCCATCAGCTTTGGAGGGGACACCGGGGAGCTGTTTTTT. It yields the protein CAISFGGDTGELFF.

The chain joins TRBV2 to TRBJ1-6, with 8 bases identical to TRBD1. The CDR3 spans 14 residues. V was pared by 6 bases and J by 8 bases, with 6 bases of the junction left unmatched. Germline-derived CDR1 and CDR2 are SNHLY and FYNNEI. CDR3 residues: CASRMDRVHSPLHF. CDR3 DNA: TGTGCCAGCAGGATGGACAGGGTACATTCACCCCTCCACTTT.

In the case of this clone: The sample has other DNA sequences that encode this CDR3 too. The V gene is TRBV10-3, the J gene TRBJ1-5; D unclear. The germline V gene has CDR1 ENHRY and CDR2 SYGVKD. The CDR3 consists of 13 residues. The V and J ends lost 7 bases and 0 bases respectively, with 7 bases between them. In DNA, the CDR3 is TGTGCCATCAAGGGTGATAGCAATCAGCCCCAGCATTTT. It codes for CAIKGDSNQPQHF.

This chain joins TRBV6-4 and TRBJ2-1; D gene uncertain. Deletions cut 2 bases from V and 5 bases from J, with 7 bases between. Germline values: CDR1 MRHNA, CDR2 SNTAGT. This CDR3 spans 13 amino acids. DNA of the CDR3: TGTGCCAGCAGTGACCAACTAAACAATGAGCAGTTCTTC. Its protein product is CASSDQLNNEQFF.

Concerning this clone itself: Additional DNA sequences in this sample encode the identical CDR3. The chain recombines TRBV15 with TRBJ2-7; 7 positions match TRBD1. J was trimmed by 1 base and V by 3 bases; bases with no gene match: 3. Germline loops: CDR1 LNHNV, CDR2 YYDKDF (reference sequence). The CDR3 contains 14 residues. Written as DNA, the CDR3 is TGTGCCACCAGCAGGGGGGACAGTTCCTACGAGCAGTACTTC. Its translation: CATSRGDSSYEQYF.

This clone was detected only once. The CDR3 bases are TGTGCCAGCAGCTATGGGGGAGCGCGGCAAGAGACCCAGTACTTC. Translating it yields CASSYGGARQETQYF. The rearrangement joins TRBV7-2 to TRBJ2-5; D possibly uses TRBD1 or TRBD2 (5 bases each). Trimming removed 4 bases from V and 2 bases from J, with 14 bases in between. The CDR3 spans 15 residues. Germline V gene sequence: CDR1 SGHTA, CDR2 FQGNSA.

This chain connects TRBV14 to TRBJ2-1, with 9 positions matching TRBD2. The CDR3 spans 16 residues. The V and J ends lost 0 bases and 14 bases, in that order; junction bases with no gene match: 14. Germline values: CDR1 SGHDN, CDR2 FVKESK. The CDR3 bases are TGTGCCAGCAGCCAAGATAATCTCGGCGGGAGGGGGGACAAGTTCTTC. Amino acids: CASSQDNLGGRGDKFF.

This clone was observed once. The V gene is TRBV6-1, the J gene TRBJ2-7; 14 bases fit TRBD2. In germline, CDR1 is MNHNS, CDR2 SASEGT. The CDR3 sequence is 17 residues long. V lost 3 bases and J lost 2; bases outside the gene matches: 6. CDR3 sequence: CASSDTGTSGSPYEQYF. CDR3 nucleotides: TGTGCCAGCAGTGACACCGGGACTAGCGGGAGCCCCTACGAGCAGTACTTC.

The V and J genes are TRBV14 and TRBJ1-3; no definite D call. CDR3 length equals 15 residues. The V gene's germline CDR1 is SGHDN and CDR2 FVKESK. Trimming left V 3 bases short and J 0 bases short, with 9 bases between. The CDR3 DNA reads as TGTGCCAGCAGCCACTACCGGGACTCTGGAAACACCATATATTTT. Residues: CASSHYRDSGNTIYF.

This chain connects TRBV30 to TRBJ2-7; D not resolved. Deletions cut 1 base from V and 4 bases from J, with 8 bases between. CDR3 size: 12 residues. CDR1 and CDR2 (germline): GTSNPN, SVGIG (reference sequence). The CDR3 here is CAWSASMYEQYF. Here the CDR3 DNA reads TGTGCCTGGAGTGCGAGCATGTACGAGCAGTACTTC.

The CDR3 sequence: CASSFFSTGGEKLFF. The CDR3 DNA is TGTGCCAGCAGTTTCTTTTCGACAGGGGGGGAAAAACTGTTTTTT. This sequence joins TRBV27 and TRBJ1-4, with 9 bases aligning to TRBD1. V gave up 3 bases and J gave up 8 bases; unmatched junction bases: 7. The germline V gene encodes CDR1 MNHEY and CDR2 SMNVEV (reference sequence). The CDR3 has 15 amino acids.

This sequence joins TRBV7-2 and TRBJ2-1; 13 bases fit TRBD2. The CDR3 is 19 amino acids. The V gene end was trimmed by 1 base and the J gene end by 0 bases; junction bases not matched to a gene: 6. Looked up from germline, CDR1 is SGHTA and CDR2 is FQGNSA. CDR3: CASSLGGTSGAGSYNEQFF. Here the CDR3 DNA reads TGTGCCAGCAGCTTAGGTGGGACTAGCGGGGCCGGCTCCTACAATGAGCAGTTCTTC.

The J gene is TRBJ2-3, the V gene TRBV25-1; 7 nucleotides align to TRBD1. The J segment lost 2 bases and the V segment lost 4 bases, leaving 6 bases of the junction unmatched. CDR3 length equals 15 residues. Germline CDR1 MGHDK, CDR2 SYGVNS. The CDR3 loop reads CASSGSTGNTDTQYF. Written as DNA, the CDR3 is TGTGCCAGCAGTGGATCGACAGGGAACACAGATACGCAGTATTTT.

Remarks on this clone: Other DNA sequences in this sample translate to the same CDR3. The rearrangement joins TRBV20-1 to TRBJ1-2; maybe TRBD1 (5 bases). The CDR3 length is 9 residues. The V end was cut by 5 bases, the J end by 8 bases, with 6 bases between. Germline V gives CDR1 DFQATT, CDR2 SNEGSKA (reference sequence). Written as DNA, the CDR3 is TGCAGTGCTGGGGACGGCTACACCTTC. Translation: CSAGDGYTF.

In DNA, the CDR3 is TGTGCCAGCAGCCGTGTGGGTACCGGACCGGCGGAGCAGTACTTC. It yields the protein CASSRVGTGPAEQYF. The chain has TRBV5-6 and TRBJ2-7; D unresolved. Germline CDR1 and CDR2: SGHDT and YYEEEE. Trimming removed 4 bases at V and 7 bases at J, with 21 bases between. The CDR3 is 15 residues long.

This clone appeared once. The V and J genes are TRBV5-4 and TRBJ2-7; the D is unclear. The length of the CDR3 is 13 residues. V dropped 0 bases and J dropped 6 bases, with 10 bases sitting between them. Germline CDR1 SGHNT, CDR2 YYREEE (reference sequence). The CDR3 nucleotides are TGTGCCAGCAGCTTGGATCTCCTCAGCGAGCAGTACTTC. The encoded protein is CASSLDLLSEQYF.

The rearrangement joins TRBV7-2 to TRBJ1-2, with 8 bases fitting TRBD1. There are 13 residues in the CDR3. The trim removed 4 bases at V and 8 bases at J, leaving 6 bases unmatched. Germline V gene lookup returns CDR1 SGHTA and CDR2 FQGNSA. The CDR3 bases are TGTGCCAGCAGCTCCCGGACAGGGCCCGGCTACACCTTC. Translated: CASSSRTGPGYTF.

V is TRBV30 and J is TRBJ2-4; the D is unclear. CDR3 size: 13 residues. With 4 bases removed from V and 4 bases from J, the gap between germline ends came to 11 bases. CDR1 and CDR2 from the germline V gene are GTSNPN and SVGIG (reference sequence). CDR3 amino acids: CAWKSVGKNIQYF. CDR3 bases: TGTGCCTGGAAGTCCGTGGGGAAAAACATTCAGTACTTC.

The chain combines TRBV11-3 with TRBJ2-7; the match to TRBD2 covers 8 bases. V shed 7 bases, J shed 3 bases, and the junction held 11 bases outside the gene matches. Looked up from germline, CDR1 is SGHNT and CDR2 is YENEEA. The length of the CDR3 is 15 residues. The CDR3 nucleotides are TGTGCCAGCAAGCAAGGGGTAGCGGGAATCTACGAGCAGTACTTC. This codes for CASKQGVAGIYEQYF.

The rearrangement joins TRBV5-1 to TRBJ2-5, with 7 bases lining up with TRBD1. This CDR3 region has 15 residues. Germline assignment: CDR1 SGHRS and CDR2 YFSETQ. After removal of 0 bases from V and 4 bases from J, the junction contained 6 bases not matched to a gene. The CDR3 sequence: CASSLARGGGETQYF. The CDR3 bases are TGCGCCAGCAGCTTGGCCCGAGGGGGCGGAGAGACCCAGTACTTC.

V usage is TRBV4-2 and J usage is TRBJ1-6, with D perhaps matching TRBD1 (6 bases). Looked up from germline, CDR1 is LGHNA and CDR2 is YNFKEQ. V was cut by 3 bases and J by 0 bases, with 6 bases left in between. There are 15 residues in the CDR3. The CDR3 DNA reads TGTGCCAGCAGCCAGGACAGCTCCTATAATTCACCCCTCCACTTT. Translation gives CASSQDSSYNSPLHF.